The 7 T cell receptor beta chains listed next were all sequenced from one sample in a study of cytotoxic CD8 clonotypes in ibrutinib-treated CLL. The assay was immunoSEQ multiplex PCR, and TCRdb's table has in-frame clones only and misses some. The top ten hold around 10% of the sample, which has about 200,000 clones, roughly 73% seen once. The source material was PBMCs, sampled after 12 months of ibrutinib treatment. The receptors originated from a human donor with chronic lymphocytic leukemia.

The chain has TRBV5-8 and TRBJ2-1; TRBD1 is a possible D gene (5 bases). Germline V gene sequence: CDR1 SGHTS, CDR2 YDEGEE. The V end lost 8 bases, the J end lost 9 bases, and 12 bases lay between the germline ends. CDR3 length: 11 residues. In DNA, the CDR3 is TGTGCCAGACCAGGGTTCTCTGAGCAGTTCTTC. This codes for CARPGFSEQFF.

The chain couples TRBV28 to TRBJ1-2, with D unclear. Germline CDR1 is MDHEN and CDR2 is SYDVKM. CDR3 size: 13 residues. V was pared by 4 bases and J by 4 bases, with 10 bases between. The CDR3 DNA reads TGTGCCAGCAGTTCGGCAGCGTCCTATGGCTACACCTTC. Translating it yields CASSSAASYGYTF.

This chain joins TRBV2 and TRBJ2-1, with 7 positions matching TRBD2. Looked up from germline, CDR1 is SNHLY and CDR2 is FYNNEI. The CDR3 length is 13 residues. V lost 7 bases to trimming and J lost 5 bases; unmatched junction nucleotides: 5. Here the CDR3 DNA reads TGTGCCAGCATGCGGGAGAGAAACAATGAGCAGTTCTTC. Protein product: CASMRERNNEQFF. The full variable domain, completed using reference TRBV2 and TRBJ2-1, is EPEVTQTPSHQVTQMGQEVILRCVPISNHLYFYWYRQILGQKVEFLVSFYNNEISEKSEIFDDQFSVERPDGSNFTLKIRSTKLEDSAMYFCASMRERNNEQFFGPGTRLTVL.

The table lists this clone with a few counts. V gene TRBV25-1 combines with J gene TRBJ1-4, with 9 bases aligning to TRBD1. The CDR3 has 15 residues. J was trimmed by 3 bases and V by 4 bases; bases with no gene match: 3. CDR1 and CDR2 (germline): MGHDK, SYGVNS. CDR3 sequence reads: CASSVRQGANEKLFF. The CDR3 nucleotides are TGTGCCAGCAGTGTAAGACAGGGGGCTAATGAAAAACTGTTTTTT. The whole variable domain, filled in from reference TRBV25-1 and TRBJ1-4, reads EADIYQTPRYLVIGTGKKITLECSQTMGHDKMYWYQQDPGMELHLIHYSYGVNSTEKGDLSSESTVSRIRTEHFPLTLESARPSHTSQYLCASSVRQGANEKLFFGSGTQLSVL.

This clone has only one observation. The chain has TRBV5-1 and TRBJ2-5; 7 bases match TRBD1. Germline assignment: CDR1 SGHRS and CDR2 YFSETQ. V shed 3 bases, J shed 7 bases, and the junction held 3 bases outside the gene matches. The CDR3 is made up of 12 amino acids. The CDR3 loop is CASSYPGGTQYF. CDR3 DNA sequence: TGCGCCAGCAGCTACCCAGGGGGGACCCAGTACTTC.

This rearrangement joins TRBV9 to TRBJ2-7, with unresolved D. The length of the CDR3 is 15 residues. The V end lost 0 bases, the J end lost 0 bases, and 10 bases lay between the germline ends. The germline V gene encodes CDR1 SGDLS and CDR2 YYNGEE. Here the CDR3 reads CASSVDEWGSYEQYF. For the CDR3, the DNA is TGTGCCAGCAGCGTAGACGAGTGGGGCTCCTACGAGCAGTACTTC.

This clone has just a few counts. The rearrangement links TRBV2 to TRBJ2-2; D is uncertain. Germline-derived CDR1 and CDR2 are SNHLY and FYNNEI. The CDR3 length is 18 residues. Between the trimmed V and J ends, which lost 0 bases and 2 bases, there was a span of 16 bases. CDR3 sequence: CASSEAPWLGSNTGELFF. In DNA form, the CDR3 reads TGTGCCAGCAGTGAAGCTCCCTGGTTGGGATCAAACACCGGGGAGCTGTTTTTT.